A single sample gave rise to the 9 T cell receptor beta chains below, sequenced in a study of T-cell reconstitution after alpha-beta-depleted transplantation in children. TCRbeta library construction was performed incorporating unique molecular identifiers. TCRdb fed the PCR reads into MiXCR, producing one record per CDR3 protein. The sample lists about 600,000 distinct CDR3 sequences; 10% to 15% were seen once. The sample here was PBMCs, mostly from graft donor cells, taken 360 days after TCRalphabeta/CD19-depleted stem cell transplant. These receptor sequences come from a male patient aged 5 to 17 who had a stem cell transplant for acute myeloid leukemia, so the T cells may come from the graft donor.

This clonotype was counted ten times or more. The genes are TRBV6-2 or TRBV6-3 and TRBJ2-7; D unclear. The ends were cut back, 2 bases at V and 0 bases at J, with 11 bases in the middle. Germline CDR1 reads MNHEY; CDR2 reads SVGEGT. This CDR3 spans 15 amino acids. CDR3 DNA sequence: TGTGCCAGCAGTTACGGGCAGATAATCTCCTACGAGCAGTACTTC. It is translated as CASSYGQIISYEQYF.

This chain uses TRBV20-1 with TRBJ2-5; no reliable D call. V lost 4 bases, J lost 9 bases, and 6 bases lay in between. Germline V gives CDR1 DFQATT, CDR2 SNEGSKA (reference sequence). The CDR3 consists of 9 residues. The CDR3 DNA is TGCAGTGCTAAAGGACCCCAGTACTTC. Translation: CSAKGPQYF.

The chain is built from TRBV29-1 and TRBJ2-7; D possibly corresponds to TRBD2 (5 bases). CDR3 length equals 12 residues. Germline values: CDR1 SQVTM, CDR2 ANQGSEA. V was shortened by 6 bases and J by 0 bases, with 9 bases between the two germline ends. CDR3 sequence reads: CSVRRGSYEQYF. As DNA, the CDR3 is TGCAGCGTGAGACGGGGCTCCTACGAGCAGTACTTC.

This clonotype was counted between two and nine times. The chain joins TRBV28 to TRBJ2-1, with 15 bases aligning to TRBD2. Germline CDR1 reads MDHEN; CDR2 reads SYDVKM. J was trimmed by 6 bases and V by 8 bases; bases with no gene match: 11. This CDR3 contains 17 residues. The CDR3 DNA is TGTGCCAGCCACTTACAAACGGGACTAGCGGGAGGCAATGAGCAGTTCTTC. Translation gives CASHLQTGLAGGNEQFF.

This clonotype was found a few times. The CDR3: CASSQGSNQPQHF. As DNA, the CDR3 is TGTGCCAGCTCCCAGGGTAGCAATCAGCCCCAGCATTTT. The gene calls are TRBV12-3 or TRBV12-4 and TRBJ1-5; D might be TRBD1 (5 bases). Trimming shortened V by 8 bases and J by 0 bases, and 8 bases separated the two germline ends. The CDR3 spans 13 residues.

This clonotype occurred many times. J is TRBJ2-1 and V is TRBV28, with 12 positions matching TRBD2. V lost 5 bases, J lost 3 bases, and 8 bases stayed unmatched. The germline V gene has CDR1 MDHEN and CDR2 SYDVKM. The CDR3 spans 17 residues. Here the CDR3 DNA reads TGTGCCAGCAGTCCTAGACTAGCGGGAGTGAACTACAATGAGCAGTTCTTC. It translates to CASSPRLAGVNYNEQFF.

This CDR3 reads CASSPLPYVYNEQFF. CDR3 nucleotides: TGTGCCAGCTCACCACTTCCCTACGTATACAATGAGCAGTTCTTC. The rearrangement uses TRBV18 and TRBJ2-1; D is ambiguous. Germline V CDR1 and CDR2: KGHSH, LQKENI. Trimming took 1 base from V and 4 from J, leaving 11 bases between them. This CDR3 has 15 amino acids.

The rearrangement links TRBV6-5 to TRBJ2-3; no clear D gene. V was clipped by 6 bases and J by 5 bases, with 9 bases between them. This CDR3 region has 12 residues. Germline V lookup: CDR1 MNHEY, CDR2 SVGAGI. CDR3 in amino acids: CASSIVGDTQYF. As DNA, the CDR3 is TGTGCCAGCAGCATCGTGGGAGATACGCAGTATTTT.

The chain carries TRBV6-2 or TRBV6-3 and TRBJ2-3; D is undetermined. Germline V gives CDR1 MNHEY, CDR2 SVGEGT. Trimming took off 5 bases at V and 6 bases at J, with 9 bases between the two ends. The CDR3 consists of 12 residues. The CDR3 is CASSRSADTQYF. DNA of the CDR3: TGTGCCAGCAGTCGCTCCGCGGATACGCAGTATTTT.